This entry lists 27 T cell receptor beta chains sequenced from one sample in a study of CD8 T cells in Susac syndrome. An input of about 0.45 to 1 ug of RNA was subjected to reverse transcription using random hexamers. TCRdb processed the immunoSEQ multiplex PCR reads anew with MiXCR; each CDR3 protein has one entry. The table shows 240,000 or so distinct CDR3 sequences, with about 96% occurring only once. Material: CD4+ T cells from PBMCs. These TCRs come from a human donor with Susac syndrome.

V is TRBV9 and J is TRBJ2-7; D is ambiguous. The CDR3 length is 15 residues. From germline, CDR1 is SGDLS and CDR2 YYNGEE. Trimming shortened V by 0 bases and J by 0 bases, and 10 bases separated the two germline ends. The CDR3 bases are TGTGCCAGCAGCGTAGCTCCTTCAAGCTCCTACGAGCAGTACTTC. Translated, it gives CASSVAPSSSYEQYF. The full variable domain, with the rest looked up from reference TRBV9 and TRBJ2-7, is DSGVTQTPKHLITATGQRVTLRCSPRSGDLSVYWYQQSLDQGLQFLIQYYNGEERAKGNILERFSAQQFPDLHSELNLSSLELGDSALYFCASSVAPSSSYEQYFGPGTRLTVT.

The V call is TRBV4-1, the J call TRBJ2-1; 9 nucleotides match TRBD2. The length of the CDR3 is 15 residues. Trimming took 2 bases from V and 8 from J; bases not matched to a gene: 7. The germline gives CDR1 MGHRA, CDR2 YSYEKL. CDR3 amino acids: CASSQQGTSMYEQFF. CDR3 in DNA: TGCGCCAGCAGCCAACAGGGGACTAGCATGTATGAGCAGTTCTTC.

J is TRBJ1-6 and V is TRBV14; unclear D gene. Trimming removed 4 bases from V and 8 bases from J, with 9 bases in between. This CDR3 is built from 13 residues. Germline V gene data show CDR1 as SGHDN and CDR2 as FVKESK. The CDR3 sequence: CASSLQAYSPLHF. The CDR3 DNA is TGTGCCAGCAGCCTGCAGGCGTATTCACCCCTCCACTTT.

V usage is TRBV5-1 and J usage is TRBJ1-1; D perhaps matches TRBD1 (5 bases). CDR3 length: 13 residues. V shed 0 bases and J shed 7 bases, with 10 bases lying between them. The germline gives CDR1 SGHRS, CDR2 YFSETQ. CDR3 sequence reads: CASSLVAGLEAFF. As DNA, the CDR3 is TGCGCCAGCAGCTTGGTGGCGGGACTTGAAGCTTTCTTT.

V is TRBV20-1 and J is TRBJ2-1, with 13 bases that match TRBD2. The CDR3 runs 17 residues. V lost 3 bases, J lost 7 bases, and 12 bases stayed unmatched. CDR1 is DFQATT, CDR2 SNEGSKA, per germline (reference sequence). The DNA of the CDR3 is TGCAGTGCTAGGCCCTCCAGGACTAGCGGGAGTTTTAATGAGCAGTTCTTC. Amino acids: CSARPSRTSGSFNEQFF.

V usage is TRBV20-1 and J usage is TRBJ2-3; TRBD2 is a possible D gene (5 bases). V shed 6 bases and J shed 6 bases, with 22 bases lying between them. The CDR3 extends over 15 amino acids. From germline, CDR1 is DFQATT and CDR2 SNEGSKA (reference sequence). The CDR3 bases are TGCAGTGCCCCAAACCGTGGGCGGGTCCCGGATACGCAGTATTTT. As protein: CSAPNRGRVPDTQYF.

The V and J genes are TRBV29-1 and TRBJ2-2, with D maybe TRBD2 (7 bases). Germline lookup yields CDR1 SQVTM and CDR2 ANQGSEA. V dropped 3 bases and J dropped 7 bases, with 12 bases sitting between them. The CDR3 has 13 residues. This CDR3 is CSVDPRGHGELFF. The CDR3 nucleotides are TGCAGCGTTGACCCGCGGGGGCACGGGGAGCTGTTTTTT.

This chain connects TRBV2 to TRBJ2-2; TRBD1 is a possible D gene (6 bases). Trimming removed 3 bases from V and 5 bases from J, with 13 bases in between. The germline V gene encodes CDR1 SNHLY and CDR2 FYNNEI. The CDR3 contains 15 residues. CDR3 in amino acids: CASSEIQGWTGELFF. In DNA form, the CDR3 reads TGTGCCAGCAGTGAGATACAGGGATGGACCGGGGAGCTGTTTTTT.

The chain employs TRBV4-1 and TRBJ2-7; 9 bases agree with TRBD1. The ends lost 0 bases at V and 4 bases at J; junction bases unmatched: 7. The V gene's germline CDR1 is MGHRA and CDR2 YSYEKL. CDR3 length: 16 amino acids. The CDR3: CASSQDQMGQGYEQYF. The CDR3, as DNA: TGCGCCAGCAGCCAAGATCAAATGGGACAGGGTTACGAGCAGTACTTC.

This chain's CDR3 is CATMKTGREEKLFF. Here the CDR3 DNA reads TGTGCCACCATGAAGACAGGGAGGGAAGAAAAACTGTTTTTT. The V and J genes are TRBV7-9 and TRBJ1-4; 7 positions match TRBD1. The CDR3 is 14 residues long. With 10 bases clipped from V and 8 bases from J, the junction kept 13 bases outside the gene matches. Germline-derived CDR1 and CDR2 are SEHNR and FQNEAQ (reference sequence).

The chain is built from TRBV27 and TRBJ2-7; D is undetermined. The CDR3 loop spans 15 amino acids. V shed 2 bases and J shed 0 bases, with 11 bases lying between them. Germline V gene sequence: CDR1 MNHEY, CDR2 SMNVEV (reference sequence). The CDR3 DNA is TGTGCCAGCAGTTTAGTGAGGCTAGACTCCTACGAGCAGTACTTC. Its translation: CASSLVRLDSYEQYF.

J is TRBJ2-1 and V is TRBV4-2, with D perhaps matching TRBD1 (6 bases). Trimming stripped 0 bases from V and 6 bases from J, with 15 bases between. The CDR3 extends over 16 amino acids. Looked up from germline, CDR1 is LGHNA and CDR2 is YNFKEQ. Here the CDR3 reads CASSQEGDRGGNEQFF. The DNA of the CDR3 is TGTGCCAGCAGCCAAGAGGGGGATAGAGGGGGCAATGAGCAGTTCTTC.

The V call is TRBV11-2, the J call TRBJ2-5, with D tentatively TRBD1 (6 bases). The V end was cut by 6 bases, the J end by 9 bases, with 17 bases between. Germline CDR1 is SGHAT and CDR2 is FQNNGV. The CDR3 is 13 amino acids. This chain's CDR3 is CASSYNRVSAQYF. The DNA of the CDR3 is TGTGCCAGCAGTTACAACAGGGTTTCGGCCCAGTACTTC.

The chain links TRBV14 to TRBJ2-3; D not resolved. Germline V lookup: CDR1 SGHDN, CDR2 FVKESK. CDR3 length equals 12 residues. Trimming stripped 3 bases from V and 9 bases from J, with 10 bases between. The CDR3 sequence is CASSQERVTQYF. CDR3 nucleotides: TGTGCCAGCAGCCAGGAGAGAGTCACGCAGTATTTT.

The gene calls are TRBV7-2 and TRBJ2-7; D remains unclear. This CDR3 region has 13 residues. The V end was cut by 6 bases, the J end by 4 bases, with 13 bases between. Germline lookup yields CDR1 SGHTA and CDR2 FQGNSA. The CDR3 sequence is CASSHTGPYEQYF. Here the CDR3 DNA reads TGTGCCAGCAGTCATACTGGACCTTACGAGCAGTACTTC.

The chain employs TRBV11-2 and TRBJ2-7; tentatively, D is TRBD1 or TRBD2 (6 bases each). The germline V gene encodes CDR1 SGHAT and CDR2 FQNNGV. The CDR3 runs 14 residues. Trimming removed 3 bases from V and 3 bases from J, with 12 bases in between. The CDR3 DNA is TGTGCCAGCAGCTTCCCGGGGGCCCTCTACGAGCAGTACTTC. Translated, it gives CASSFPGALYEQYF.

The rearrangement uses TRBV27 and TRBJ2-5, with D hard to call. The CDR3 length is 17 residues. From germline, CDR1 is MNHEY and CDR2 SMNVEV (reference sequence). The V end was cut by 2 bases, the J end by 1 base, with 17 bases between. The DNA of the CDR3 is TGTGCCAGCAGTTTAGGTCAGGAGCCGAGGTTCCAAGAGACCCAGTACTTC. Amino acids: CASSLGQEPRFQETQYF.

V usage is TRBV30 and J usage is TRBJ2-5, with a possible D match to TRBD2 (5 bases). The germline gives CDR1 GTSNPN, CDR2 SVGIG (reference sequence). This CDR3 has 14 amino acids. V was clipped by 0 bases and J by 5 bases, with 13 bases between them. CDR3 sequence reads: CAWSVPNGGETQYF. The CDR3 DNA follows: TGTGCCTGGAGTGTACCGAATGGCGGGGAGACCCAGTACTTC.

The table lists this clonotype with a few counts. The rearrangement uses TRBV24-1 and TRBJ2-2; a possible D gene is TRBD1 (6 bases). The CDR3 has 13 residues. The V gene's germline CDR1 is KGHDR and CDR2 SFDVKD. V lost 7 bases to trimming and J lost 1 base, with 6 bases between them. DNA for the CDR3: TGTGCCACCAGGGGACAGAACACCGGGGAGCTGTTTTTT. It codes for CATRGQNTGELFF.

The chain couples TRBV5-1 to TRBJ2-7, with TRBD2 matching 13 bases. This CDR3 comprises 16 residues. Per germline, CDR1 SGHRS and CDR2 YFSETQ. Trimming removed 3 bases from V and 3 bases from J; junction bases left unmatched: 6. CDR3 in DNA: TGCGCCAGCAGCTCGCAGGGACTAGCGGGACTCTACGAGCAGTACTTC. Translation: CASSSQGLAGLYEQYF.

This sequence joins TRBV5-4 and TRBJ1-3, with a tentative D call TRBD1 (5 bases). V lost 4 bases and J lost 0, with 11 bases in between. CDR1 and CDR2 (germline): SGHNT, YYREEE (reference sequence). CDR3 size: 15 residues. The CDR3 spells CASSLQGTSGNTIYF. The CDR3 DNA is TGTGCCAGCAGCCTTCAGGGAACCTCTGGAAACACCATATATTTT. Full variable domain (missing parts from reference TRBV5-4 and TRBJ1-3): ETGVTQSPTHLIKTRGQQVTLRCSSQSGHNTVSWYQQALGQGPQFIFQYYREEENGRGNFPPRFSGLQFPNYSSELNVNALELDDSALYLCASSLQGTSGNTIYFGEGSWLTVV.

This clonotype showed up just once. The chain couples TRBV20-1 to TRBJ1-1; TRBD1 agrees at 8 bases. CDR3 length: 13 amino acids. CDR1 is DFQATT and CDR2 is SNEGSKA in the germline V gene (reference sequence). The ends lost 5 bases at V and 6 bases at J; junction bases unmatched: 8. CDR3 coding DNA: TGCAGTGCTTCACTACAGGGGGTCCCTGAAGCTTTCTTT. Protein sequence: CSASLQGVPEAFF.

The rearrangement links TRBV7-2 to TRBJ2-2; D is possibly TRBD1 or TRBD2 (6 bases each). CDR3 length: 14 amino acids. Trimming stripped 6 bases from V and 4 bases from J, with 12 bases between. Germline CDR1 SGHTA, CDR2 FQGNSA. The CDR3 DNA follows: TGTGCCAGCAGGCAACAGGGAGGCACCGGGGAGCTGTTTTTT. It encodes CASRQQGGTGELFF.

V is TRBV29-1 and J is TRBJ2-2; D possibly corresponds to TRBD1 (6 bases). Trimming removed 6 bases at V and 3 bases at J, with 8 bases between. The CDR3 has 12 amino acids. Germline CDR1 reads SQVTM; CDR2 reads ANQGSEA. CDR3 in amino acids: CSVRTDTGELFF. The CDR3 nucleotides read TGCAGCGTCAGGACAGACACCGGGGAGCTGTTTTTT.

Details on this clonotype: One end of the junction fails to match germline, which may point to a read error. The rearrangement links TRBV5-1 to TRBJ2-7, with TRBD2 matching 7 bases. The CDR3 totals 14 residues. Germline CDR1 and CDR2: SGHRS and YFSETQ. The CDR3 spells CASSPPSDSMGGVF. In DNA, the CDR3 is TGCGCCAGCAGCCCGCCCTCCGACTCGATGGGGGGGGTCTTC. Together with reference TRBV5-1 and TRBJ2-7, the CDR3 gives the full variable domain: KAGVTQTPRYLIKTRGQQVTLSCSPISGHRSVSWYQQTPGQGLQFLFEYFSETQRNKGNFPGRFSGRQFSNSRSEMNVSTLELGDSALYLCASSPPSDSMGGVFGPGTRLTVT.

The V call is TRBV9, the J call TRBJ1-1, with unresolved D. The CDR3 has 13 amino acids. Trimming left V 0 bases short and J 10 bases short, with 13 bases between. The germline V gene has CDR1 SGDLS and CDR2 YYNGEE. The CDR3 region has the DNA TGTGCCAGCAGCGTAGAACCTGCGGGAGTAGCTTTCTTT. Translating it yields CASSVEPAGVAFF.

This chain uses TRBV5-6 with TRBJ2-7, with 11 bases fitting TRBD2. Germline V lookup: CDR1 SGHDT, CDR2 YYEEEE. CDR3 size: 17 residues. V was clipped by 0 bases and J by 2 bases; unmatched bases: 7. CDR3 DNA: TGTGCCAGCAGCTTGGACCAAACTAGCGGGAGAGCCTACGAGCAGTACTTC. It encodes CASSLDQTSGRAYEQYF. The whole variable domain, filled in from reference TRBV5-6 and TRBJ2-7, reads DAGVTQSPTHLIKTRGQQVTLRCSPKSGHDTVSWYQQALGQGPQFIFQYYEEEERQRGNFPDRFSGHQFPNYSSELNVNALLLGDSALYLCASSLDQTSGRAYEQYFGPGTRLTVT.